The 24 T cell receptor beta chains presented below share a single source sample, sequenced in a study of neurological immune-mediated disorders (dated by TCRdb to 2018 to 2020). Library prep was done by 5' RACE. The sample was run on an Illumina HiSeq 2500. TCRdb trimmed public reads at Q25 via fastp, called clones via MiXCR and kept in-frame beta chains. Rows merge per CDR3 protein into single entries with the most common DNA and genes. The sample table shows about 120,000 distinct CDR3 sequences, and around 3% are seen once. The ten biggest clones cover about 1.2% of the sample. Sequenced input: PBMCs. All receptors derive from a woman aged 25 to 39 with multiple sclerosis.

This clonotype came up many times. The chain links TRBV20-1 to TRBJ2-2; unclear D gene. Trimming took 1 base from V and 8 from J, leaving 14 bases between them. In germline, CDR1 is DFQATT, CDR2 SNEGSKA (reference sequence). The CDR3 loop spans 14 amino acids. The CDR3 DNA sequence: TGCAGTGCTAGAGTAGTAGAGTGGTCGGGGGAGCTGTTTTTT. This sequence encodes CSARVVEWSGELFF.

This clonotype was recorded at least ten times. The chain has TRBV7-9 and TRBJ2-2; unclear D gene. CDR1 is SEHNR and CDR2 is FQNEAQ in the germline V gene (reference sequence). This CDR3 spans 17 amino acids. V was pared by 7 bases and J by 6 bases, with 24 bases between. This CDR3 reads CASTSRQANGGPGELFF. The CDR3 nucleotides are TGTGCCAGCACTTCTCGTCAGGCGAACGGTGGGCCCGGGGAGCTGTTTTTT.

Ten or more counts support this clonotype. The CDR3 DNA follows: TGCGCCAGCAGCTACAGCCCTGAAAACTTTCCCAATGGCTACACCTTC. Encoded protein: CASSYSPENFPNGYTF. This chain joins TRBV5-1 and TRBJ1-2; D not resolved. The ends were cut back, 3 bases at V and 6 bases at J, with 21 bases in the middle. The germline V gene encodes CDR1 SGHRS and CDR2 YFSETQ. This CDR3 region has 16 residues.

This clonotype was observed at least ten times. V and J are TRBV12-3 or TRBV12-4 and TRBJ1-4; D possibly corresponds to TRBD1 (6 bases). Trimming stripped 3 bases from V and 5 bases from J, with 19 bases between. CDR3 length: 17 amino acids. The CDR3 protein is CASSLILGGQANEKLFF. CDR3 bases: TGTGCCAGCAGTTTGATTCTAGGGGGTCAGGCAAATGAAAAACTGTTTTTT.

This clonotype occurred many times. The rearrangement uses TRBV5-6 and TRBJ1-2; TRBD1 matches 7 bases. V lost 1 base, J lost 8 bases, and 8 bases stayed unmatched. This CDR3 spans 14 amino acids. Germline V gives CDR1 SGHDT, CDR2 YYEEEE. CDR3 in amino acids: CASSLYKGARGYTF. For the CDR3, the DNA is TGTGCCAGCAGCTTGTATAAGGGGGCCCGGGGCTACACCTTC.

In its sample, this clonotype was seen many times. The V gene is TRBV7-8, the J gene TRBJ1-1, with TRBD1 identical over 9 bases. The J segment lost 5 bases and the V segment lost 5 bases, leaving 6 bases of the junction unmatched. The CDR3 runs to 14 residues. Germline-derived CDR1 and CDR2 are SGHVS and FQNEAQ. The CDR3 here is CASSRRQGVTEAFF. The CDR3, as DNA: TGTGCCAGCAGCCGGCGACAGGGGGTAACTGAAGCTTTCTTT.

The sample holds many counts of this clonotype. The V call is TRBV7-2, the J call TRBJ2-1; TRBD2 agrees at 11 bases. V gave up 7 bases and J gave up 4 bases; unmatched junction bases: 9. Germline V gene data show CDR1 as SGHTA and CDR2 as FQGNSA. This CDR3 has 16 amino acids. The CDR3 loop reads CASTLHSSGRYNEQFF. CDR3 sequence (DNA): TGTGCCAGCACCCTTCATTCTAGCGGGAGGTACAATGAGCAGTTCTTC.

This clonotype has ten or more counts. The CDR3 coding sequence is TGTGCCAGCAGTCTACCGACTAGCGGGGCCCCAGATACGCAGTATTTT. Translating gives CASSLPTSGAPDTQYF. This chain uses TRBV12-3 or TRBV12-4 with TRBJ2-3; TRBD2 agrees at 11 bases. The CDR3 consists of 16 residues. Germline trimming cut 5 bases from V and 4 bases from J; bases unmatched to any gene: 8.

This clonotype was detected many times. The rearrangement joins TRBV5-1 to TRBJ2-7, with unresolved D. V was pared by 4 bases and J by 2 bases, with 10 bases between. The CDR3 has 13 amino acids. CDR1 is SGHRS, CDR2 YFSETQ, per germline. DNA for the CDR3: TGCGCCAGCAGCCCTCTCTCTACCTACGAGCAGTACTTC. This gives the protein CASSPLSTYEQYF. The complete variable domain, with remaining parts taken from reference TRBV5-1 and TRBJ2-7, reads KAGVTQTPRYLIKTRGQQVTLSCSPISGHRSVSWYQQTPGQGLQFLFEYFSETQRNKGNFPGRFSGRQFSNSRSEMNVSTLELGDSALYLCASSPLSTYEQYFGPGTRLTVT.

This clonotype was observed at least ten times. The rearrangement links TRBV12-3 or TRBV12-4 to TRBJ1-6, with D possibly being TRBD1 (6 bases). V was pared by 6 bases and J by 7 bases, with 13 bases between. There are 14 residues in the CDR3. This CDR3 is CASSPGVRNSPLHF. As DNA, the CDR3 is TGTGCCAGCAGCCCAGGGGTCCGGAATTCACCCCTCCACTTT.

There are many counts of this clonotype. The V gene is TRBV20-1, the J gene TRBJ1-5; D is possibly TRBD1 (6 bases). The CDR3 spans 16 residues. Germline V gene sequence: CDR1 DFQATT, CDR2 SNEGSKA (reference sequence). Trimming cost V 3 bases and J 2 bases, with 17 bases left between them. The DNA for the CDR3 is TGCAGTGCTAGTTCCCAGGGGTCTTTCGGCAATCAGCCCCAGCATTTT. Translating gives CSASSQGSFGNQPQHF.

This clonotype appeared many times. For the CDR3, the DNA is TGCGCCAGCAGCCAAGATATTAACCCGTCCTGGTCGAGGCCCCAGCATTTT. Amino acid sequence: CASSQDINPSWSRPQHF. This sequence joins TRBV4-3 and TRBJ1-5; D gene uncertain. Trimming stripped 0 bases from V and 9 bases from J, with 21 bases between. CDR3 size: 17 residues. Germline CDR1 LGHNA, CDR2 YSLEER.

In its sample, this clonotype was seen a few times. The V gene is TRBV6-2 or TRBV6-3, the J gene TRBJ2-7, with TRBD1 matching 7 bases. J lost 3 bases, V lost 2 bases, and 4 bases had no gene match. The CDR3 consists of 14 residues. From germline, CDR1 is MNHEY and CDR2 SVGEGT. This CDR3 is CASSYEGGGYEQYF. The CDR3 DNA is TGTGCCAGCAGTTACGAAGGGGGCGGCTACGAGCAGTACTTC.

In this sample, this clonotype turned up a few times. The chain recombines TRBV20-1 with TRBJ1-4; D is unclear. The germline V gene encodes CDR1 DFQATT and CDR2 SNEGSKA (reference sequence). This CDR3 has 12 residues. Trimming took off 1 base at V and 10 bases at J, with 10 bases between the two ends. The CDR3 is CSARGSGGKLFF. For the CDR3, the DNA is TGCAGTGCTAGAGGCTCCGGCGGAAAACTGTTTTTT.

At least ten counts were recorded for this clonotype. This rearrangement joins TRBV7-9 to TRBJ1-5; D gene unclear. The CDR3 contains 15 residues. CDR1 SEHNR and CDR2 FQNEAQ come from the germline V gene (reference sequence). The V gene lost 5 bases and the J gene lost 7 bases, with 18 bases spanning the gap. In nucleotides, the CDR3 is TGTGCCAGCAGCACCTCGACGGGTGGTTCCCAGCCCCAGCATTTT. It yields the protein CASSTSTGGSQPQHF.

This clonotype appeared many times. In DNA, the CDR3 is TGTGCCAGCAGAAGTGGGGGCTCCTACAATGAGCAGTTCTTC. It encodes CASRSGGSYNEQFF. The chain combines TRBV7-8 with TRBJ2-1, with D possibly being TRBD1 or TRBD2 (5 bases each). The V gene's germline CDR1 is SGHVS and CDR2 FQNEAQ. This CDR3 spans 14 amino acids. Trimming pared 6 bases from V and 0 bases from J, leaving 9 bases between.

In its sample, this clonotype was seen many times. The chain links TRBV6-5 to TRBJ2-7; either TRBD1 or TRBD2 may supply D (6 bases each). The germline V gene encodes CDR1 MNHEY and CDR2 SVGAGI. CDR3 size: 15 residues. Trimming took off 7 bases at V and 2 bases at J, with 18 bases between the two ends. Here the CDR3 reads CASTTRRGAAYEQYF. DNA of the CDR3: TGTGCCAGCACCACAAGAAGGGGGGCGGCCTACGAGCAGTACTTC.

This clonotype came up many times. J is TRBJ2-1 and V is TRBV5-1; D unclear. The CDR3 totals 14 residues. The V end was cut by 0 bases, the J end by 8 bases, with 12 bases between. In germline, CDR1 is SGHRS, CDR2 YFSETQ. CDR3 in amino acids: CASSLDPRADEQFF. CDR3 coding DNA: TGCGCCAGCAGCTTGGACCCTCGGGCTGATGAGCAGTTCTTC.

This clonotype was observed a few times. The rearrangement uses TRBV20-1 and TRBJ2-7; D gene ambiguous. V was clipped by 0 bases and J by 0 bases, with 6 bases between them. This CDR3 region has 13 residues. Germline-derived CDR1 and CDR2 are DFQATT and SNEGSKA (reference sequence). In nucleotides, the CDR3 is TGCAGTGCTAGAGATACTGCCTCCTACGAGCAGTACTTC. It specifies CSARDTASYEQYF.

This clonotype was seen repeatedly, ten times or more. This CDR3 is CASSYDGTQPQHF. The DNA of the CDR3 is TGTGCCAGCAGTTACGATGGAACTCAGCCCCAGCATTTT. This sequence joins TRBV6-2 or TRBV6-3 and TRBJ1-5; D is unclear. Per the germline V gene, CDR1 is MNHEY and CDR2 is SVGEGT. The CDR3 totals 13 residues. With 2 bases removed from V and 6 bases from J, the gap between germline ends came to 8 bases.

This clonotype was seen at least ten times. The V and J genes are TRBV28 and TRBJ2-7, with TRBD2 as a possible D gene (6 bases). This CDR3 region has 15 residues. In germline, CDR1 is MDHEN, CDR2 SYDVKM. V lost 2 bases, J lost 4 bases, and 15 bases lay in between. This CDR3 is CASSLPAGSPYEQYF. In DNA form, the CDR3 reads TGTGCCAGCAGTTTACCAGCGGGCTCGCCTTACGAGCAGTACTTC.

This clonotype was seen at least ten times. The chain carries TRBV29-1 and TRBJ2-7; D is possibly TRBD1 or TRBD2 (5 bases each). Trimming removed 8 bases at V and 5 bases at J, with 10 bases between. This CDR3 has 10 amino acids. CDR1 is SQVTM and CDR2 is ANQGSEA in the germline V gene. CDR3 nucleotides: TGCAGCTTTCTGGGGGACGAGCAGTACTTC. Residues: CSFLGDEQYF.

This clonotype appeared many times. The chain carries TRBV3-1 and TRBJ1-6; D possibly corresponds to TRBD1 (5 bases). Germline V gene lookup returns CDR1 LGHDT and CDR2 YNNKEL (reference sequence). This CDR3 contains 13 residues. V shed 2 bases and J shed 8 bases, with 7 bases lying between them. CDR3 region: CASSQLGDSPLHF. CDR3 sequence (DNA): TGTGCCAGCAGCCAATTGGGGGATTCACCCCTCCACTTT.

Turning to this clonotype: A clone one base away is much larger, so this may be a read error. This rearrangement joins TRBV3-1 to TRBJ2-3; 12 nucleotides align to TRBD2. The germline gives CDR1 LGHDT, CDR2 YNNKEL (reference sequence). CDR3 length: 16 amino acids. In nucleotides, the CDR3 is TGTGCCAGCAGCCGTCTAGCGGGAGGGAGCACAGATAAGCAGTATTTT. Its protein product is CASSRLAGGSTDKQYF.